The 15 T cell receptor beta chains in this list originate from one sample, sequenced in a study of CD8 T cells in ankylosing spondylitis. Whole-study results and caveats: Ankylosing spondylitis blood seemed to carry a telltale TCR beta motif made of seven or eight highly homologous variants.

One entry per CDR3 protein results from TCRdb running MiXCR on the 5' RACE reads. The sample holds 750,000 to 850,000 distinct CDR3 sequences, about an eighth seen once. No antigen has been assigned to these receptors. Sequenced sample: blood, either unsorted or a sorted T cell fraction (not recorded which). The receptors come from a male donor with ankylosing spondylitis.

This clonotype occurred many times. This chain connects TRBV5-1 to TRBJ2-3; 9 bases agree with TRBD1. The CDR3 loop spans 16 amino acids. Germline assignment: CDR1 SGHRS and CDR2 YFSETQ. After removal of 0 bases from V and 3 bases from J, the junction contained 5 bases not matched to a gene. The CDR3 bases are TGCGCCAGCAGCTTGGGAGGACAGGGGTTAACAGATACGCAGTATTTT. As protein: CASSLGGQGLTDTQYF.

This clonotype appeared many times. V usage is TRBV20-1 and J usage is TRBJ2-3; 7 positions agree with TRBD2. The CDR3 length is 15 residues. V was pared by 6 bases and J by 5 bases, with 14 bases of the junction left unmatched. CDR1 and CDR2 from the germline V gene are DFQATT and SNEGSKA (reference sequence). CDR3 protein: CSARPGGSSQDTQYF. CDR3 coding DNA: TGCAGTGCCCGTCCGGGCGGGAGTTCTCAAGATACGCAGTATTTT.

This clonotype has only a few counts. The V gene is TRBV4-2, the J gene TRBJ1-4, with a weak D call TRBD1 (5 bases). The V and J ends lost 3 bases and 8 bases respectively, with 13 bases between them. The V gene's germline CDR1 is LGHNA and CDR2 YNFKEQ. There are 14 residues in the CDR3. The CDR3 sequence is CASSQGERGEKLFF. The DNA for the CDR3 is TGTGCCAGCAGCCAGGGGGAAAGAGGGGAAAAACTGTTTTTT.

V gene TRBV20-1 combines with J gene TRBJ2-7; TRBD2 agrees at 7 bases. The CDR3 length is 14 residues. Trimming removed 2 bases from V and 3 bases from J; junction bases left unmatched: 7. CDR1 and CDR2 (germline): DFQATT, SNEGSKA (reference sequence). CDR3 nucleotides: TGCAGTGCTAGACCGGGACTACGTGGCTACGAGCAGTACTTC. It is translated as CSARPGLRGYEQYF.

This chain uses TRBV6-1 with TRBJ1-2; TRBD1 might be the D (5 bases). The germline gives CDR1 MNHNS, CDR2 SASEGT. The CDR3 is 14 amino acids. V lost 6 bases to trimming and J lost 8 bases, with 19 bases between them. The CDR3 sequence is CASRGTGELGGYTF. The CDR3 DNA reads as TGTGCCAGCAGGGGAACAGGAGAGTTGGGCGGCTACACCTTC.

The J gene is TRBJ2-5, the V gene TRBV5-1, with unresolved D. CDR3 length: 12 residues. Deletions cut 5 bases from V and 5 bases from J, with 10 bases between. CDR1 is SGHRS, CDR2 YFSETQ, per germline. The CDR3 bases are TGCGCCAGCAGACAATCCACGGAGACCCAGTACTTC. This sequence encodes CASRQSTETQYF.

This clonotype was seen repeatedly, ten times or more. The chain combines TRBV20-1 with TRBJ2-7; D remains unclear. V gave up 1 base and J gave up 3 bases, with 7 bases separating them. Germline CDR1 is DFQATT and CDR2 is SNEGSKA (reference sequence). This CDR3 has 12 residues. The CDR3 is CSARASSYEQYF. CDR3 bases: TGCAGTGCTAGAGCTTCAAGCTACGAGCAGTACTTC.

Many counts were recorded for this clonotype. CDR3 DNA sequence: TGCAGTGCTAGAGAAGCCCGGAGTGGTTCCTACAATGAGCAGTTCTTC. Encoded protein: CSAREARSGSYNEQFF. The chain carries TRBV20-1 and TRBJ2-1; D gene ambiguous. CDR3 length: 16 amino acids. Germline CDR1 and CDR2: DFQATT and SNEGSKA (reference sequence). V lost 0 bases and J lost 1, with 13 bases in between.

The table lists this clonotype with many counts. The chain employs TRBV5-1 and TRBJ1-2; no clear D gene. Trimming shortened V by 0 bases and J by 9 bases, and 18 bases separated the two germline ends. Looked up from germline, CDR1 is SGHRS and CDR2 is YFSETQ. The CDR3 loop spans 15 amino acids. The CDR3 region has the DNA TGCGCCAGCAGCTTGGCCTTTGGGCAGGCGTTTAGCTACACCTTC. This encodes CASSLAFGQAFSYTF. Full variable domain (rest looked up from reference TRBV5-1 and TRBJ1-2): KAGVTQTPRYLIKTRGQQVTLSCSPISGHRSVSWYQQTPGQGLQFLFEYFSETQRNKGNFPGRFSGRQFSNSRSEMNVSTLELGDSALYLCASSLAFGQAFSYTFGSGTRLTVV.

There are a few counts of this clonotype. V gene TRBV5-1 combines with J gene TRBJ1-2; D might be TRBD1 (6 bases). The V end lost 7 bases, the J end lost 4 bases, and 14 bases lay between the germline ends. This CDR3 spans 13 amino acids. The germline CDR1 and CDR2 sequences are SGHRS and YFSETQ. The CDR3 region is CASGPGDVYGYTF. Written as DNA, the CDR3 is TGCGCCAGCGGCCCAGGGGATGTCTATGGCTACACCTTC.

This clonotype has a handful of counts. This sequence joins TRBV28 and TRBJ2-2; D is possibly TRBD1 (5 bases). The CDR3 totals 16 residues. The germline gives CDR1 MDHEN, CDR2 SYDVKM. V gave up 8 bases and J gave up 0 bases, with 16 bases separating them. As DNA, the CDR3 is TGTGCCAGCGGTACAAGCAGGGTACCGAACACCGGGGAGCTGTTTTTT. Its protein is CASGTSRVPNTGELFF.

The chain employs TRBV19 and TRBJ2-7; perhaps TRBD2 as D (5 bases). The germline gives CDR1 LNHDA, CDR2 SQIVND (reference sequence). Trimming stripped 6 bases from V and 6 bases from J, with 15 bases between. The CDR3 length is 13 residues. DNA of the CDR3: TGTGCCAGTAGCCCCCAAGCAGGAGGCGAGCAGTACTTC. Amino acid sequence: CASSPQAGGEQYF.

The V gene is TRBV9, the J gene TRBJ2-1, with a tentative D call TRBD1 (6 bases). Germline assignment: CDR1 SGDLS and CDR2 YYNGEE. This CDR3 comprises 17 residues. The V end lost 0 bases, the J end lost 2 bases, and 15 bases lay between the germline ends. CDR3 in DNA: TGTGCCAGCAGCGTAGGAGGGGGACCTTACACCTACAATGAGCAGTTCTTC. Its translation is CASSVGGGPYTYNEQFF.

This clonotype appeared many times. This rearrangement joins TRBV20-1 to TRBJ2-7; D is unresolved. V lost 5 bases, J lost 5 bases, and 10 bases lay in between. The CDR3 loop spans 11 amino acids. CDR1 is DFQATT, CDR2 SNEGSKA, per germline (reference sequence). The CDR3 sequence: CSARAFNEQYF. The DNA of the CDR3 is TGCAGTGCTCGGGCCTTCAACGAGCAGTACTTC.

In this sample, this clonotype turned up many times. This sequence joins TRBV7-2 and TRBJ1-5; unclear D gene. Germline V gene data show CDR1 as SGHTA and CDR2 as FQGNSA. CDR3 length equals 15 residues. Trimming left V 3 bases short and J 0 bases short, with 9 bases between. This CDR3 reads CASSFDSRSNQPQHF. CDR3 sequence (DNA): TGTGCCAGCAGCTTTGACTCCCGTAGCAATCAGCCCCAGCATTTT.